Shown below are 9 T cell receptor beta chains from a single sample sequenced in a study of blood T cell repertoires in COVID-19. Using immunoSEQ multiplex PCR, the repertoire was profiled, and TCRdb retains in-frame clones only, with some absent. Of roughly 130,000 clones detected, about 83% appear once; the ten largest clones hold roughly 9%. The sample consisted of peripheral blood. These receptors were taken from a man between 35 and 55 years old with active or convalescent COVID-19.

The chain carries TRBV5-1 and TRBJ2-3; 7 positions agree with TRBD1. The CDR3 consists of 16 residues. Germline CDR1 and CDR2: SGHRS and YFSETQ. Trimming removed 2 bases from V and 2 bases from J; junction bases left unmatched: 8. This CDR3 is CASSFRETGNTDTQYF. The CDR3 region has the DNA TGCGCCAGCAGCTTCCGTGAGACAGGGAACACAGATACGCAGTATTTT.

This clone was found a few times. This chain connects TRBV3-1 (or the pseudogene TRBV3-2) to TRBJ2-7, with unresolved D. The CDR3 is made up of 15 amino acids. Trimming took 0 bases from V and 4 from J, leaving 13 bases between them. Germline V gene data show CDR1 as LGHDT and CDR2 as YNNKEL (reference sequence). This CDR3 reads CASSQEVRVGYEQYF. CDR3 sequence (DNA): TGTGCCAGCAGCCAAGAAGTCCGGGTGGGTTACGAGCAGTACTTC.

This chain connects TRBV6-6 to TRBJ2-6, with a tentative D call TRBD1 (6 bases). V lost 8 bases to trimming and J lost 3 bases, with 14 bases between them. This CDR3 has 15 amino acids. Germline lookup yields CDR1 MNHNY and CDR2 SVGAGI (reference sequence). CDR3 in amino acids: CASLLQGVGANVLTF. The CDR3 region has the DNA TGTGCCAGCTTGCTACAGGGAGTTGGGGCCAACGTCCTGACTTTC.

The table lists this clone with a few counts. The chain employs TRBV3-1 (or the pseudogene TRBV3-2) and TRBJ1-5; D unclear. The CDR3 extends over 13 amino acids. V was shortened by 4 bases and J by 9 bases, with 13 bases between the two germline ends. Germline CDR1 is LGHDT and CDR2 is YNNKEL (reference sequence). The CDR3 nucleotides read TGTGCCAGCAGCCCTTCAAGAGAGGTGCCCCAGCATTTT. It specifies CASSPSREVPQHF.

The chain links TRBV27 to TRBJ1-2; D may be TRBD1 (6 bases). Germline CDR1 reads MNHEY; CDR2 reads SMNVEV (reference sequence). Trimming cost V 2 bases and J 3 bases, with 16 bases left between them. This CDR3 has 16 amino acids. CDR3 residues: CASSLTSEQGDYGYTF. CDR3 coding DNA: TGTGCCAGCAGTTTAACCTCCGAACAGGGTGACTATGGCTACACCTTC.

This rearrangement joins TRBV19 to TRBJ2-2, with TRBD1 matching over 10 bases. Germline V lookup: CDR1 LNHDA, CDR2 SQIVND (reference sequence). With 5 bases clipped from V and 0 bases from J, the junction kept 9 bases outside the gene matches. This CDR3 contains 18 residues. CDR3 in amino acids: CASSLTGQGSANTGELFF. The CDR3 DNA sequence: TGTGCCAGTAGTCTAACGGGACAGGGGAGTGCGAACACCGGGGAGCTGTTTTTT.

The V call is TRBV13, the J call TRBJ2-6; 14 positions match TRBD2. From germline, CDR1 is PRHDT and CDR2 FYEKMQ (reference sequence). Losses at the gene ends were 4 bases for V and 0 bases for J; bases not matched to a gene: 5. CDR3 length: 19 amino acids. The CDR3: CASSSGTSGGTSGANVLTF. In nucleotides, the CDR3 is TGTGCCAGCAGCTCAGGGACTAGCGGGGGAACCTCTGGGGCCAACGTCCTGACTTTC.

The chain joins TRBV15 to TRBJ1-2, with TRBD1 identical over 9 bases. CDR1 and CDR2 from the germline V gene are LNHNV and YYDKDF (reference sequence). V lost 0 bases and J lost 7; bases outside the gene matches: 12. The CDR3 extends over 17 amino acids. This CDR3 is CATSRDLVAGQGGGYTF. In nucleotides, the CDR3 is TGTGCCACCAGCAGAGATCTGGTCGCGGGACAGGGAGGTGGCTACACCTTC. Full variable domain (remainder filled in from reference TRBV15 and TRBJ1-2): DAMVIQNPRYQVTQFGKPVTLSCSQTLNHNVMYWYQQKSSQAPKLLFHYYDKDFNNEADTPDNFQSRRPNTSFCFLDIRSPGLGDTAMYLCATSRDLVAGQGGGYTFGSGTRLTVV.

The chain carries TRBV6-6 and TRBJ2-1, with a possible D match to TRBD1 (7 bases). Trimming cost V 4 bases and J 7 bases, with 17 bases left between them. The CDR3 consists of 15 residues. Germline CDR1 is MNHNY and CDR2 is SVGAGI (reference sequence). CDR3 coding DNA: TGTGCCAGCAGTTCAGGGGGGCAAGGGGGGAATGAGCAGTTCTTC. Translating it yields CASSSGGQGGNEQFF.